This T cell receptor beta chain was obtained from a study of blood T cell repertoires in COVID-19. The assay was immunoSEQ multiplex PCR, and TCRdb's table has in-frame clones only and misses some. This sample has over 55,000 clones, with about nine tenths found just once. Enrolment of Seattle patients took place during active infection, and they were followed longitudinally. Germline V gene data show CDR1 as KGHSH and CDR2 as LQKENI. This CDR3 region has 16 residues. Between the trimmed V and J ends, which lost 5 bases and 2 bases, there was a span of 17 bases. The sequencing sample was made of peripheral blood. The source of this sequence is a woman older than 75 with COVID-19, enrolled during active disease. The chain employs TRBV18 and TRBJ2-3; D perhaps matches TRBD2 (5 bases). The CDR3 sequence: CASSKVLSGLTDTQYF. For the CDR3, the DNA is TGTGCCAGCTCAAAAGTATTGTCCGGACTCACAGATACGCAGTATTTT.